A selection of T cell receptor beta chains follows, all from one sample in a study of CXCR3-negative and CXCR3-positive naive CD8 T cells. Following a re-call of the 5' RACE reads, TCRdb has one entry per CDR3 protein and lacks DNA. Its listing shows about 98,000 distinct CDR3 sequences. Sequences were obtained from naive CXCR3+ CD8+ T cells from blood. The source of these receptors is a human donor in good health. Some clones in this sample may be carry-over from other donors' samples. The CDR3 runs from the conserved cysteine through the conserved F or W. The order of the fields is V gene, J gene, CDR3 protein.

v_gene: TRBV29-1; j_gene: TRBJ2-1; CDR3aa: CSGPTGVGEQFF
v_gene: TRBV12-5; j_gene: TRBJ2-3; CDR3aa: CASGLVSYRGTDTQYF
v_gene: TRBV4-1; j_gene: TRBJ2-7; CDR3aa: CASSQLRDWQYEQYF
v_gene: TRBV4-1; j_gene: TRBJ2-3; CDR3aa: CASSQEWVGTPSTDTQYF
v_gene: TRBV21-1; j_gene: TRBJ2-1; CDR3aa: CASSKGLAFGDEQLF
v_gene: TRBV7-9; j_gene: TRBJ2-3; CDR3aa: CASRPGLAGASGDTQYF
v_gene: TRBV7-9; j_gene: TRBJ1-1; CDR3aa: CASSLVQGNFADTEAFF
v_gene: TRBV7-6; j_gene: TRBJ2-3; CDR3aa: CASSKTGGSTDTQYF
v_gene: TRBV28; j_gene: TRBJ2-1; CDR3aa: CASSFFRREDNEQFF
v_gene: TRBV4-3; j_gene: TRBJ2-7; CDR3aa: CASSHADRGYEQYF
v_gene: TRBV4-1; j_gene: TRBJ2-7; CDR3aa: CASSHTNLDRYYEQYF
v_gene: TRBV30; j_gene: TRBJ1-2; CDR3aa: CAWSVTNYGYTF
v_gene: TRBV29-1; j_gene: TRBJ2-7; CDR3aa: CSVEIGLGARGTYEQYF
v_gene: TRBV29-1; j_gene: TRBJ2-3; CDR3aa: CSVDGLTSGVVNTQYF
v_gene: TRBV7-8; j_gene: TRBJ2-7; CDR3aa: CASSLRLAGDYEQYF
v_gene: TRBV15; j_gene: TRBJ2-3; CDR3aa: CATNPGQGAFSSTDTQYF
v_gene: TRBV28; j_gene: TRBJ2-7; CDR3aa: CASNPRLGDDYEQYF
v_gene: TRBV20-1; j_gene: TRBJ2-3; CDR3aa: CSAPREPDTQYF
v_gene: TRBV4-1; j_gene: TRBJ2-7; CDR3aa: CASSQARQGYEQYF
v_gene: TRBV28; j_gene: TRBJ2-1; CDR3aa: CASSLKGGPWNEQFF
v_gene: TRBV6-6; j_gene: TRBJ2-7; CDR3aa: CASSFFSGTYEQYF
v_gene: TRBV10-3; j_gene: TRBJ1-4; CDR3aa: CATNPGQENEKLFF
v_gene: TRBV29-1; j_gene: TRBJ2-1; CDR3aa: CSVIGTREYNEQFF
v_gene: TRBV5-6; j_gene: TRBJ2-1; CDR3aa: CASSLWMTRGEQFF
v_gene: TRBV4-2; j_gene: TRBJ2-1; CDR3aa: CASSQDSSGTYNEQFF
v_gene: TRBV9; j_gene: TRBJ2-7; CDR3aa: CASSVEGQGGSYEQYF
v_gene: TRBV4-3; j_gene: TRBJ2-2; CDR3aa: CASSQALAGGTTGELFF
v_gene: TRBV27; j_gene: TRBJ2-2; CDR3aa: CASSLRTGELFF
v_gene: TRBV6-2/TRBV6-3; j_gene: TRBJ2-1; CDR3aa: CASSCPWDNEQFF
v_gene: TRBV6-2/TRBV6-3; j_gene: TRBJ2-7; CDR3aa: CASSYDTSPLEQYF
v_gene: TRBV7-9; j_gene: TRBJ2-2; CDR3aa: CASSSGTGGRTWDGELFF
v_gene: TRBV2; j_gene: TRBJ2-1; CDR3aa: CASSEIPGGGLYGEQFF
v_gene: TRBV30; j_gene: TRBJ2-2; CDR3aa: CAWSVSSQGAGELFF
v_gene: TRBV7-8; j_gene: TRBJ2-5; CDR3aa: CASSFMAEETQYF
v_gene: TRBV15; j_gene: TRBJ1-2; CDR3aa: CATSRDRSDYGYTF
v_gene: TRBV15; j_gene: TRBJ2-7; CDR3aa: CATSRDDGPIPYEQYF
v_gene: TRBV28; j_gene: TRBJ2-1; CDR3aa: CASSSPGLADNEQFF
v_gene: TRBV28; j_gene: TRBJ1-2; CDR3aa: CASSFASGTGAGGDGYTF
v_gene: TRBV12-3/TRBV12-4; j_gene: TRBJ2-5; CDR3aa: CASSPSGGEETQYF
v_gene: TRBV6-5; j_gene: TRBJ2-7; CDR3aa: CASSTVDTSYEQYF
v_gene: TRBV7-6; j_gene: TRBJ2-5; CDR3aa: CASEGLTGAETQYF
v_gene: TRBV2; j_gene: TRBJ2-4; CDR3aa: CASSPRDKLAKSIQYF
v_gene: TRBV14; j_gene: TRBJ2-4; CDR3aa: CASSQGGAGQNIQYF
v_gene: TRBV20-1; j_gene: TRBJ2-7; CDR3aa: CSAHQPDGPRSYEQYF
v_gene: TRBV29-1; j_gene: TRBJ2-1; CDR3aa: CSDTGRSYNEQFF
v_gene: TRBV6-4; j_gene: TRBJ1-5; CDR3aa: CARVGRAQTVQSSENNQPQHF
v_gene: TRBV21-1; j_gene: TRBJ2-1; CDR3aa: CASPEGQGWYEQFF
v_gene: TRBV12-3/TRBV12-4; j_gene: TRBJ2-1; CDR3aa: CASGLAGGNNEQFF
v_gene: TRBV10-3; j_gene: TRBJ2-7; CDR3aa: CAVLAGGPYEQYF
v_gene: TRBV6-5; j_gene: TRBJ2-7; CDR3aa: CASSYETGTYEQYF
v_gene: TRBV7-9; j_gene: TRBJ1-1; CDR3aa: CASSLPQGSTEAFF
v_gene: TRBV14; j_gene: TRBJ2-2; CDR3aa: CASSPTRRNTGELFF
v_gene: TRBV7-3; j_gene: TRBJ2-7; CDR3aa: CASGDSGGEQYF
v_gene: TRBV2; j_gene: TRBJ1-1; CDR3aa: CASSAGTGTNESAFF